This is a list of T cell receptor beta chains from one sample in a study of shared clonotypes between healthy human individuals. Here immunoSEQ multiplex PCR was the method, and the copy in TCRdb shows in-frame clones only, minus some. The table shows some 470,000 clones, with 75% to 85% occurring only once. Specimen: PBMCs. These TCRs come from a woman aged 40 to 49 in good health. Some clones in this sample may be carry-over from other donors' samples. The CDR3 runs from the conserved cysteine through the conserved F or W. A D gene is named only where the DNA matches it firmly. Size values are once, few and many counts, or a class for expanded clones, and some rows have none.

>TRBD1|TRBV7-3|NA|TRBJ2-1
CASSLRPRTGQGNEQFF
TGTGCCAGCAGCTTAAGGCCCCGGACGGGACAGGGCAATGAGCAGTTCTTC
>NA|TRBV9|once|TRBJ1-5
CASSVGGDGNQPQHF
TGTGCCAGCAGCGTAGGGGGAGACGGCAATCAGCCCCAGCATTTT
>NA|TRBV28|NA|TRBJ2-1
CASSTRDEQFF
TGTGCCAGCAGCACCCGCGATGAGCAGTTCTTC
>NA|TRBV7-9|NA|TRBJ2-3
CASSLHSGPASTDTQYF
TGTGCCAGCAGCCTCCACTCGGGCCCCGCTAGCACAGATACGCAGTATTTT
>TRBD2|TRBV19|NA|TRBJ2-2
CASSKSSGSWAGELFF
TGTGCCAGTAGTAAGAGTAGCGGGTCATGGGCCGGGGAGCTGTTTTTT
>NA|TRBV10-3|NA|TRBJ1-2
CAISESAGYGYTF
TGTGCCATCAGTGAATCAGCTGGGTATGGCTACACCTTC
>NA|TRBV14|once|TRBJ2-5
CASSPLLAQRGETQYF
TGTGCCAGCAGCCCCCTACTAGCTCAGAGAGGGGAGACCCAGTACTTC
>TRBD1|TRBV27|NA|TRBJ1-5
CASSQQTGGGYSNQPQHF
TGTGCCAGCAGCCAACAGACAGGGGGAGGCTATAGCAATCAGCCCCAGCATTTT
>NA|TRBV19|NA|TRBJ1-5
CASTLSLVGRRARTQPQHF
TGTGCCAGTACCCTCTCCTTGGTAGGGAGGCGGGCGAGAACTCAGCCCCAGCATTTT
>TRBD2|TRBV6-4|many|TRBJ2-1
CASSEAGGSYNEQFF
TGTGCCAGCAGTGAGGCGGGAGGCAGCTACAATGAGCAGTTCTTC
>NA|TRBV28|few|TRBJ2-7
CASSSWTTRAGYEQYF
TGTGCCAGCAGTTCCTGGACCACCCGGGCGGGCTACGAGCAGTACTTC
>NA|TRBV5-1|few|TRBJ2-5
CASSLGQQETQYF
TGCGCCAGCAGCTTGGGACAGCAAGAGACCCAGTACTTC
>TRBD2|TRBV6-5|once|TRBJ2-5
CASSRGLALLETQYF
TGTGCCAGCAGCCGGGGACTAGCGCTGTTGGAGACCCAGTACTTC
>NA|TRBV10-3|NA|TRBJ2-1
CAISGPSVSYNEQFF
TGTGCCATCAGTGGGCCTAGCGTCTCCTACAATGAGCAGTTCTTC
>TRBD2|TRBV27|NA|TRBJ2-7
CASSFREGEYEQYF
TGTGCCAGCAGTTTTCGGGAGGGCGAATACGAGCAGTACTTC
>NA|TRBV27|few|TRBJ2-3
CASSPRGARFAQYF
TGTGCCAGCAGTCCCCGGGGCGCCCGCTTCGCGCAGTATTTT
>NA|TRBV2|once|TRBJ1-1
CASNTEAFF
TGTGCCAGTAACACTGAAGCTTTCTTT
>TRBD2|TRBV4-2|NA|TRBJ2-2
CASSQLTGTSNTGELFF
TGTGCCAGCAGCCAATTGACAGGGACTAGCAACACCGGGGAGCTGTTTTTT
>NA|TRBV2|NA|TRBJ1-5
CASTVTSNQPQHF
TGTGCCAGCACTGTGACGAGCAATCAGCCCCAGCATTTT
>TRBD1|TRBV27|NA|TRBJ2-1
CASRGQPYNEQFF
TGTGCCAGCAGGGGACAGCCTTACAATGAGCAGTTCTTC
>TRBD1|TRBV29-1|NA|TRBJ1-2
CSVRWQGDYGYTF
TGCAGCGTGAGGTGGCAGGGGGACTATGGCTACACCTTC
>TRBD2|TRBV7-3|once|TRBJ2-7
CASSFRTSGREQYF
TGTGCCAGCAGCTTCCGGACTAGCGGGAGGGAGCAGTACTTC
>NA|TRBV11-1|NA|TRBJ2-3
CASSPRTTDTQYF
TGTGCCAGCAGCCCTAGGACGACAGATACGCAGTATTTT
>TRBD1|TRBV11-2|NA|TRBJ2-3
CASSLGTGGKDTQYF
TGTGCCAGCAGCTTGGGGACAGGGGGCAAAGATACGCAGTATTTT
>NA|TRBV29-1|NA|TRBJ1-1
CSVSGGGVGTEAFF
TGCAGCGTATCTGGGGGTGGGGTGGGCACTGAAGCTTTCTTT
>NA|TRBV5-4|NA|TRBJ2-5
CASSREETQYF
TGTGCCAGCAGCCGAGAAGAGACCCAGTACTTC
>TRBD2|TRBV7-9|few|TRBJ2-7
CASSLAGGRSYEQYF
TGTGCCAGCAGCCTAGCGGGAGGGCGGTCCTACGAGCAGTACTTC
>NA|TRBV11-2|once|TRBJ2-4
CASSPRSLIAKNIQYF
TGTGCCAGCAGCCCCCGCTCGCTGATAGCCAAAAACATTCAGTACTTC
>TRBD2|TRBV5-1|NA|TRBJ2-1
CASSLAGGLYNEQFF
TGCGCCAGCAGCTTGGCGGGAGGGTTGTACAATGAGCAGTTCTTC
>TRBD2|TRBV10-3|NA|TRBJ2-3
CAISEQRDADTQYF
TGTGCCATCAGTGAACAGCGGGACGCAGATACGCAGTATTTT
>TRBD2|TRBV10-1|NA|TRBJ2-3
CASSDGGRAGDTQYF
TGCGCCAGCAGTGATGGTGGGAGGGCCGGGGATACGCAGTATTTT
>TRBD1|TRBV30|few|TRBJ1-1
CAWKTGDGTEAFF
TGTGCCTGGAAGACAGGGGACGGCACTGAAGCTTTCTTT
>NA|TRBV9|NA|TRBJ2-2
CASSVQDTNTGELFF
TGTGCCAGCAGCGTACAGGACACAAACACCGGGGAGCTGTTTTTT
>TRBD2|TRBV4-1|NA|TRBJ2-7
CASSQEAGGDYEQYF
TGCGCCAGCAGCCAGGAAGCGGGAGGGGACTACGAGCAGTACTTC
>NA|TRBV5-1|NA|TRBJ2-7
CASSLGEPYEQYF
TGCGCCAGCAGCTTGGGGGAACCCTACGAGCAGTACTTC
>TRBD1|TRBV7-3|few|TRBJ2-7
CARQGEDYEQYF
TGTGCCAGACAGGGGGAGGACTACGAGCAGTACTTC
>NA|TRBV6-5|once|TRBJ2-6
CASSYSHTSGANVLTF
TGTGCCAGCAGTTACTCGCATACCTCTGGGGCCAACGTCCTGACTTTC